Described below is a single T cell receptor beta chain sequence and its context. The data stem from a study of T cells in Graves' hyperthyroidism and ophthalmopathy. Study in general: Before treatment of any kind, peripheral blood was taken at initial diagnosis.

The source material, RNA transcripts, was used to amplify TCR beta CDR3 regions. TCR CDR3 regions were first amplified by RT-PCR with HTBI primers. TCRdb re-called the multiplex PCR reads with MiXCR, one entry per CDR3 protein. The sample contains 350,000 to 400,000 distinct CDR3 sequences, around 18% of which appear only once. The sequence was obtained from a man younger than 35 with Graves' ophthalmopathy. The sample consisted of blood.

The CDR3 here is CASSQALTGGPLNTEAFF. The CDR3 DNA reads as TGTGCCAGCAGCCAAGCTTTGACAGGGGGACCCCTGAACACTGAAGCTTTCTTT. The chain links TRBV3-1 to TRBJ1-1; 9 bases are shared with TRBD1. Germline values: CDR1 LGHDT, CDR2 YNNKEL (reference sequence). This CDR3 is 18 amino acids long. The ends lost 1 base at V and 0 bases at J; junction bases unmatched: 9.